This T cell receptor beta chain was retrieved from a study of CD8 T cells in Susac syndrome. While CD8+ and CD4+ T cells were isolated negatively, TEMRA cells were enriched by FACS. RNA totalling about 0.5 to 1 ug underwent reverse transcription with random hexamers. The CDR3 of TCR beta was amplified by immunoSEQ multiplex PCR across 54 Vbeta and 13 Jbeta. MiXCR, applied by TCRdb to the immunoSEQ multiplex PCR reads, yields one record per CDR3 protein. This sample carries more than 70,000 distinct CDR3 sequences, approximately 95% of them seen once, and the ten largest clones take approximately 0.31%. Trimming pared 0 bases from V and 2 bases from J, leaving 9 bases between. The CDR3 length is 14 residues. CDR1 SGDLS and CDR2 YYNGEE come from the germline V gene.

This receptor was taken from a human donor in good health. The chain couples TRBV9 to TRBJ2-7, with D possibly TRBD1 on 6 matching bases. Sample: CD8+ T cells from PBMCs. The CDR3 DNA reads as TGTGCCAGCAGCGTAGGTGGGGACACCTACGAGCAGTACTTC. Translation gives CASSVGGDTYEQYF.